A single sample gave rise to the 21 T cell receptor beta chains below, sequenced in a study of cytomegalovirus exposure and HLA in healthy donors. Researchers ran the PCR with 60 Vbeta and 13 Jbeta primers. Assay used: immunoSEQ multiplex PCR; TCRdb lists only in-frame clones, some missing. The repertoire consists of around 160,000 clones, with 68% occurring once and the leading ten covering over 1.2%. Sequenced: PBMCs. The receptors stem from a man in his fifties or sixties in good health and CMV-seronegative.

The J gene is TRBJ2-7, the V gene TRBV13, with D unresolved. Germline CDR1 reads PRHDT; CDR2 reads FYEKMQ (reference sequence). The CDR3 runs 11 residues. V lost 6 bases and J lost 3, with 6 bases in between. The CDR3 reads CASSQYYEQYF. CDR3 in DNA: TGTGCCAGCAGTCAGTACTACGAGCAGTACTTC.

The chain links TRBV5-1 to TRBJ1-4, with D tentatively TRBD1 (5 bases). Trimming shortened V by 4 bases and J by 8 bases, and 15 bases separated the two germline ends. The CDR3 covers 14 residues. CDR1 is SGHRS, CDR2 YFSETQ, per germline. Here the CDR3 DNA reads TGCGCCAGCAGCCCCCAGGACATATCCGAAAAACTGTTTTTT. Protein sequence: CASSPQDISEKLFF.

The table lists this clone with a few counts. The chain carries TRBV6-6 and TRBJ2-2; 9 bases line up with TRBD2. The CDR3 totals 16 residues. Germline loops: CDR1 MNHNY, CDR2 SVGAGI (reference sequence). J lost 7 bases, V lost 2 bases, and 8 bases had no gene match. CDR3 DNA sequence: TGTGCCAGCAGTTACGCGAGCGGGGGGTTCAGCGGGGAGCTGTTTTTT. Translation gives CASSYASGGFSGELFF.

V gene TRBV5-4 combines with J gene TRBJ1-5; D is possibly TRBD1 (5 bases). Germline V CDR1 and CDR2: SGHNT, YYREEE (reference sequence). The CDR3 has 14 residues. V lost 2 bases and J 5 bases, leaving 11 bases between the germline ends. The chain's CDR3 is CASSFGGVDQPQHF. The CDR3 DNA reads TGTGCCAGCAGCTTTGGGGGGGTGGATCAGCCCCAGCATTTT.

The rearrangement uses TRBV2 and TRBJ2-3, with 16 bases fitting TRBD2. Germline values: CDR1 SNHLY, CDR2 FYNNEI. J gave up 3 bases and V 6 bases, and 12 bases lay outside the gene matches. CDR3 length: 19 amino acids. The CDR3 is CASRAGLAGGPRTTDTQYF. In nucleotides, the CDR3 is TGTGCCAGCAGAGCGGGACTAGCGGGGGGGCCACGAACAACAGATACGCAGTATTTT.

The V gene is TRBV9, the J gene TRBJ1-1; TRBD1 is a possible D gene (5 bases). Germline CDR1 SGDLS, CDR2 YYNGEE. The CDR3 totals 15 residues. V lost 0 bases to trimming and J lost 4 bases, with 13 bases between them. CDR3 region: CASSVEPREGTEAFF. Here the CDR3 DNA reads TGTGCCAGCAGCGTAGAACCCAGGGAAGGCACTGAAGCTTTCTTT.

The rearrangement joins TRBV4-2 to TRBJ1-2; D is undetermined. Germline V gene sequence: CDR1 LGHNA, CDR2 YNFKEQ. The CDR3 runs 15 residues. V was clipped by 0 bases and J by 2 bases, with 10 bases between them. CDR3 sequence: CASSQDMAINYGYTF. The CDR3 bases are TGTGCCAGCAGCCAAGATATGGCAATAAACTATGGCTACACCTTC.

CDR3 coding DNA: TGCAGCGTTGATCAGGGGCTGAACACTGAAGCTTTCTTT. This translates into CSVDQGLNTEAFF. The V call is TRBV29-1, the J call TRBJ1-1; the D gene is possibly TRBD1 (6 bases). Germline V gives CDR1 SQVTM, CDR2 ANQGSEA. The CDR3 totals 13 residues. The V gene lost 3 bases and the J gene lost 0 bases, with 8 bases spanning the gap.

The V and J genes are TRBV5-1 and TRBJ2-5; D might be TRBD1 (6 bases). This CDR3 has 14 residues. Trimming cost V 3 bases and J 4 bases, with 13 bases left between them. CDR1 and CDR2 (germline): SGHRS, YFSETQ. The DNA for the CDR3 is TGCGCCAGCAGCTCCCCGGACAGACCAGAGACCCAGTACTTC. Its translation is CASSSPDRPETQYF.

The rearrangement links TRBV2 to TRBJ2-3, with 8 positions matching TRBD2. Germline V gene sequence: CDR1 SNHLY, CDR2 FYNNEI. CDR3 length: 15 amino acids. J lost 9 bases, V lost 2 bases, and 10 bases had no gene match. The CDR3 sequence is CASSESGGGLGTQYF. CDR3 coding DNA: TGTGCCAGCAGTGAATCCGGGGGGGGGCTTGGAACGCAGTATTTT.

This clone was found a few times. The rearrangement joins TRBV5-5 to TRBJ1-1; TRBD1 matches 12 bases. Germline V CDR1 and CDR2: SGHKS, YYEKEE (reference sequence). The CDR3 extends over 14 amino acids. J was trimmed by 5 bases and V by 3 bases; bases with no gene match: 2. The CDR3: CASSWGQGATEAFF. CDR3 nucleotide sequence: TGTGCCAGCAGCTGGGGACAGGGGGCAACTGAAGCTTTCTTT. Looking up the rest from reference TRBV5-5 and TRBJ1-1 gives the full variable domain: DAGVTQSPTHLIKTRGQQVTLRCSPISGHKSVSWYQQVLGQGPQFIFQYYEKEERGRGNFPDRFSARQFPNYSSELNVNALLLGDSALYLCASSWGQGATEAFFGQGTRLTVV.

V gene TRBV5-1 combines with J gene TRBJ1-1, with 8 bases that match TRBD1. Germline CDR1 and CDR2: SGHRS and YFSETQ. The trim removed 3 bases at V and 0 bases at J, leaving 10 bases unmatched. This CDR3 is built from 17 residues. CDR3 DNA sequence: TGCGCCAGCAGCTCTGACAGGGGCCAGACTCTGAACACTGAAGCTTTCTTT. This translates into CASSSDRGQTLNTEAFF. Variable domain in full (rest from reference TRBV5-1 and TRBJ1-1): KAGVTQTPRYLIKTRGQQVTLSCSPISGHRSVSWYQQTPGQGLQFLFEYFSETQRNKGNFPGRFSGRQFSNSRSEMNVSTLELGDSALYLCASSSDRGQTLNTEAFFGQGTRLTVV.

This chain uses TRBV7-9 with TRBJ2-5; D gene unclear. The germline gives CDR1 SEHNR, CDR2 FQNEAQ (reference sequence). Trimming took off 1 base at V and 5 bases at J, with 14 bases between the two ends. There are 15 residues in the CDR3. The CDR3 DNA sequence: TGTGCCAGCAGCTTAGAGGCAGTTAGCCGTGAGACCCAGTACTTC. It is translated as CASSLEAVSRETQYF.

The rearrangement links TRBV28 to TRBJ2-6; D possibly corresponds to TRBD1 (5 bases). Germline CDR1 and CDR2: MDHEN and SYDVKM. The CDR3 is 18 amino acids. Deletions cut 5 bases from V and 4 bases from J, with 21 bases between. The CDR3: CASSPPRQGVPGANVLTF. CDR3 nucleotide sequence: TGTGCCAGCAGTCCCCCCCGCCAAGGGGTTCCAGGGGCCAACGTCCTGACTTTC.

The sample holds a few counts of this clone. J is TRBJ2-3 and V is TRBV5-1; D unclear. Germline V gene data show CDR1 as SGHRS and CDR2 as YFSETQ. The CDR3 loop spans 13 amino acids. V was shortened by 0 bases and J by 9 bases, with 11 bases between the two germline ends. In DNA form, the CDR3 reads TGCGCCAGCAGCTTGGAGACCAAGGAGACGCAGTATTTT. It is translated as CASSLETKETQYF. Looking up the rest from reference TRBV5-1 and TRBJ2-3 gives the full variable domain: KAGVTQTPRYLIKTRGQQVTLSCSPISGHRSVSWYQQTPGQGLQFLFEYFSETQRNKGNFPGRFSGRQFSNSRSEMNVSTLELGDSALYLCASSLETKETQYFGPGTRLTVL.

The chain uses TRBV7-2 and TRBJ1-4; 9 bases agree with TRBD1. Germline V gene sequence: CDR1 SGHTA, CDR2 FQGNSA. V gave up 3 bases and J gave up 3 bases; unmatched junction bases: 2. The CDR3 is made up of 15 amino acids. The CDR3 sequence is CASSFNRGPNEKLFF. Written as DNA, the CDR3 is TGTGCCAGCAGCTTTAACAGGGGGCCTAATGAAAAACTGTTTTTT.

The chain joins TRBV6-4 to TRBJ1-2; D is ambiguous. CDR3 size: 14 residues. From germline, CDR1 is MRHNA and CDR2 SNTAGT. V was pared by 5 bases and J by 5 bases, with 15 bases between. The CDR3: CASSNSPSGYGYTF. The CDR3 nucleotides read TGTGCCAGCAGTAACAGCCCCAGTGGGTATGGCTACACCTTC.

The chain recombines TRBV2 with TRBJ2-1; 7 nucleotides line up with TRBD1. This CDR3 contains 14 residues. In germline, CDR1 is SNHLY, CDR2 FYNNEI. V lost 6 bases and J lost 0; bases outside the gene matches: 2. The CDR3 DNA is TGTGCCAGCAGGAGGGACAGCTCCTACAATGAGCAGTTCTTC. Its translation is CASRRDSSYNEQFF.

V and J are TRBV6-1 and TRBJ2-1, with 8 bases aligning to TRBD1. This CDR3 has 15 amino acids. V lost 2 bases to trimming and J lost 4 bases; unmatched junction nucleotides: 4. Germline loops: CDR1 MNHNS, CDR2 SASEGT. CDR3 coding DNA: TGTGCCAGCAGTGAAACAGGGGGTGTATACAATGAGCAGTTCTTC. Its protein product is CASSETGGVYNEQFF.

This clone was seen once. The chain is built from TRBV5-1 and TRBJ1-4, with D perhaps TRBD1 (5 bases). V was shortened by 3 bases and J by 4 bases, with 16 bases between the two germline ends. This CDR3 contains 16 residues. Germline lookup yields CDR1 SGHRS and CDR2 YFSETQ. CDR3 coding DNA: TGCGCCAGCAGCTGGGGGGACCGGCCAAATAATGAAAAACTGTTTTTT. Protein: CASSWGDRPNNEKLFF.

V is TRBV10-3 and J is TRBJ2-1, with D perhaps TRBD2 (5 bases). V was pared by 3 bases and J by 3 bases, with 6 bases between. Germline values: CDR1 ENHRY, CDR2 SYGVKD. CDR3 length: 13 residues. CDR3 amino acids: CAISEGLYNEQFF. The CDR3 nucleotides are TGTGCCATCAGTGAAGGACTCTACAATGAGCAGTTCTTC.